The 14 T cell receptor beta chains below come from one sample, sequenced in a study of cytomegalovirus exposure and HLA in healthy donors. Primers for the PCR totalled 60 Vbeta and 13 Jbeta. Generated by immunoSEQ multiplex PCR, the TCRdb table keeps only in-frame clones and is missing some. The sample includes around 190,000 clones, about four fifths seen only once; the top ten take less than 1.1%. Sequencing was carried out using PBMCs. The source of these receptors is a woman between 40 and 50 years old in good health and CMV-seronegative.

The CDR3 sequence is CASSPRVGRTEAFF. The DNA of the CDR3 is TGTGCCAGCAGCCCGAGGGTAGGGCGGACTGAAGCTTTCTTT. The rearrangement uses TRBV7-2 and TRBJ1-1; D is unclear. Germline V lookup: CDR1 SGHTA, CDR2 FQGNSA. The V gene lost 5 bases and the J gene lost 5 bases, with 15 bases spanning the gap. The CDR3 length is 14 residues.

The CDR3 protein is CASTKADSYNEQFF. CDR3 bases: TGTGCCTCTACCAAAGCGGACTCCTACAATGAGCAGTTCTTC. The chain is built from TRBV30 and TRBJ2-1; possible D gene TRBD2, 5 bases. Germline V gene data show CDR1 as GTSNPN and CDR2 as SVGIG (reference sequence). The CDR3 is 14 residues long. V lost 7 bases to trimming and J lost 0 bases, with 13 bases between them.

The chain links TRBV5-6 to TRBJ1-2; tentative D call: TRBD1 (5 bases). The CDR3 consists of 13 residues. Germline-derived CDR1 and CDR2 are SGHDT and YYEEEE. Trimming shortened V by 6 bases and J by 5 bases, and 14 bases separated the two germline ends. The chain's CDR3 is CASIIWGGYGYTF. In nucleotides, the CDR3 is TGTGCCAGCATTATTTGGGGGGGTTATGGCTACACCTTC.

The chain recombines TRBV19 with TRBJ2-7; 10 bases line up with TRBD2. The germline V gene has CDR1 LNHDA and CDR2 SQIVND (reference sequence). The CDR3 loop spans 13 amino acids. J lost 5 bases, V lost 6 bases, and 4 bases had no gene match. In DNA form, the CDR3 reads TGTGCCAGTAGCGTGCTAGCGGGAGACGAGCAGTACTTC. Its translation is CASSVLAGDEQYF.

The chain has TRBV11-2 and TRBJ2-1; TRBD2 might be the D (6 bases). Trimming shortened V by 4 bases and J by 5 bases, and 15 bases separated the two germline ends. The germline CDR1 and CDR2 sequences are SGHAT and FQNNGV. This CDR3 has 15 amino acids. The CDR3 DNA is TGTGCCAGCAGCTCCTCAGGGAGGAGTAACAATGAGCAGTTCTTC. The encoded protein is CASSSSGRSNNEQFF.

CDR3 DNA sequence: TGTGCCAGTAGTATAGGAAGCGGGAGGAACATTCAGTACTTC. Translating it yields CASSIGSGRNIQYF. The chain employs TRBV19 and TRBJ2-4; 9 bases align to TRBD2. The CDR3 has 14 residues. Losses at the gene ends were 1 base for V and 7 bases for J; bases not matched to a gene: 2. Germline V gene sequence: CDR1 LNHDA, CDR2 SQIVND (reference sequence).

This chain links TRBV2 with TRBJ2-1; D unresolved. CDR1 SNHLY and CDR2 FYNNEI come from the germline V gene. Trimming left V 9 bases short and J 5 bases short, with 11 bases between. This CDR3 region has 12 residues. The CDR3, as DNA: TGTGCCAGTTTGTACTACCACAATGAGCAGTTCTTC. As protein: CASLYYHNEQFF.

This rearrangement joins TRBV27 to TRBJ1-5; weak D call: TRBD1 (6 bases). Trimming left V 0 bases short and J 3 bases short, with 15 bases between. CDR1 MNHEY and CDR2 SMNVEV come from the germline V gene (reference sequence). This CDR3 has 17 residues. The CDR3 region has the DNA TGTGCCAGCAGTTTATCCCCTCCGGGACATCTCAATCAGCCCCAGCATTTT. This sequence encodes CASSLSPPGHLNQPQHF.

V usage is TRBV30 and J usage is TRBJ2-1; TRBD1 aligns across 7 bases. Germline V lookup: CDR1 GTSNPN, CDR2 SVGIG (reference sequence). CDR3 size: 15 residues. V lost 4 bases, J lost 6 bases, and 12 bases stayed unmatched. CDR3: CAWNPDRVGVNEQFF. CDR3 sequence (DNA): TGTGCCTGGAACCCCGACAGGGTAGGGGTCAATGAGCAGTTCTTC.

The rearrangement links TRBV6-6 to TRBJ1-5; no clear D. Trimming took off 6 bases at V and 0 bases at J, with 12 bases between the two ends. Germline CDR1 and CDR2: MNHNY and SVGAGI (reference sequence). This CDR3 has 15 amino acids. CDR3 DNA sequence: TGTGCCAGCAGGACGAGGCCGGATAGCAATCAGCCCCAGCATTTT. This codes for CASRTRPDSNQPQHF.

The V gene is TRBV5-1, the J gene TRBJ2-3; 7 positions match TRBD1. Trimming took 4 bases from V and 2 from J; bases not matched to a gene: 7. The CDR3 length is 15 residues. Germline CDR1 is SGHRS and CDR2 is YFSETQ. Here the CDR3 reads CASSEPGQNTDTQYF. The CDR3 nucleotides are TGCGCCAGCAGCGAACCGGGACAGAACACAGATACGCAGTATTTT.

The rearrangement joins TRBV7-9 to TRBJ1-5; 7 bases line up with TRBD1. This CDR3 region has 14 residues. Germline CDR1 SEHNR, CDR2 FQNEAQ (reference sequence). J gave up 3 bases and V 4 bases, and 3 bases lay outside the gene matches. Here the CDR3 DNA reads TGTGCCAGCAGCTCCACAGGGGACAATCAGCCCCAGCATTTT. Translating gives CASSSTGDNQPQHF. The whole variable domain, filled in from reference TRBV7-9 and TRBJ1-5, reads DTGVSQNPRHKITKRGQNVTFRCDPISEHNRLYWYRQTLGQGPEFLTYFQNEAQLEKSRLLSDRFSAERPKGSFSTLEIQRTEQGDSAMYLCASSSTGDNQPQHFGDGTRLSIL.

The chain couples TRBV7-9 to TRBJ1-2, with D perhaps TRBD1 (5 bases). Germline V CDR1 and CDR2: SEHNR, FQNEAQ (reference sequence). The CDR3 spans 15 residues. V was trimmed by 1 base and J by 7 bases, leaving 16 bases between them. The CDR3 is CASSLVGGSGAGYTF. CDR3 coding DNA: TGTGCCAGCAGCTTAGTCGGGGGGTCCGGGGCTGGCTACACCTTC.

The genes are TRBV18 and TRBJ1-5, with 7 bases fitting TRBD1. The junction had 5 bases not matched to a gene; V was cut back by 3 bases and J by 0 bases. From germline, CDR1 is KGHSH and CDR2 LQKENI. CDR3 length: 16 residues. In DNA form, the CDR3 reads TGTGCCAGCTCACCCGACAGGGCAGGTAGCAATCAGCCCCAGCATTTT. It codes for CASSPDRAGSNQPQHF.